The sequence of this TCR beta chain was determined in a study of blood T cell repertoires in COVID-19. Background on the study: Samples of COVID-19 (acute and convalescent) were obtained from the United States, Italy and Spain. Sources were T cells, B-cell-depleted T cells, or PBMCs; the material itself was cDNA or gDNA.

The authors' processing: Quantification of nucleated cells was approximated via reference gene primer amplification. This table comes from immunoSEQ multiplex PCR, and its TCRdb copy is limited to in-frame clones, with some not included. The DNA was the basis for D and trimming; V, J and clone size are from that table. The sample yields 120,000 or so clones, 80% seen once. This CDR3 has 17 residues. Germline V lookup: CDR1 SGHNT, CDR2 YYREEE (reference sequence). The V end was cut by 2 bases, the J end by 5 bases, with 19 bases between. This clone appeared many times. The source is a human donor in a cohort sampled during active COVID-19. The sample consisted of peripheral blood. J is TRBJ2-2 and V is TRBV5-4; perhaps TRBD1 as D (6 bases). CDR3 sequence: CASSFLILGQNTGELFF. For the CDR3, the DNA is TGTGCCAGCAGCTTTCTGATTCTCGGACAGAATACCGGGGAGCTGTTTTTT.